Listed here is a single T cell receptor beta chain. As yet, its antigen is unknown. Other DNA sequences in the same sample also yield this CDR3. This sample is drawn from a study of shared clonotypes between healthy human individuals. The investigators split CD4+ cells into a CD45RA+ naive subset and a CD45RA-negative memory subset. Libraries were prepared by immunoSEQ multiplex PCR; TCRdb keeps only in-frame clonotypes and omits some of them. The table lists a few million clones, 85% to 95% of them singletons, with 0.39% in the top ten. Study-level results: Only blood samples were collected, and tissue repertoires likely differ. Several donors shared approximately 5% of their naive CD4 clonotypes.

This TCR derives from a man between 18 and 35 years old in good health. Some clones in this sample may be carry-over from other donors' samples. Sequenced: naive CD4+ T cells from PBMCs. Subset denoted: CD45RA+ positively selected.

CDR3 sequence (DNA): TGTGCCAGCAGTTATGGTTTACAAGAGACCCAGTACTTC. It yields the protein CASSYGLQETQYF. The chain recombines TRBV6-5 with TRBJ2-5; D is unclear. The CDR3 is 13 residues long. The V end was cut by 3 bases, the J end by 2 bases, with 7 bases between. CDR1 and CDR2 from the germline V gene are MNHEY and SVGAGI.